This T cell receptor beta chain was identified in a study of graft-versus-host responses after intestinal transplantation. Study summary: Recipients had transplants, and these were multivisceral, liver-intestinal, or isolated intestinal. For around 3 years after anti-thymocyte globulin induction, all recipients took tacrolimus and steroids.

Whole-study findings and limits: Some patients had graft-donor T cell macrochimerism, and their allografts showed high graft-versus-host to host-versus-graft clonal ratios. GvH clones turned up in recipient marrow; some had shown up first in ileum or blood.

The table came from immunoSEQ multiplex PCR; TCRdb's copy has only in-frame clones and leaves some out. The data show 100,000 to 120,000 clones, with about 93% seen just once and less than 0.55% held by the top ten. Of note for this clone: Its antigen is currently unknown.

The receptor comes from a human donor who received an intestinal transplant. The sample consisted of unstimulated CD8+ T cells sorted from spleen or lymph node cells, taken before intestinal transplant.

The CDR3 DNA reads as TGTGCCAGCAGTGAACCCCGGAACGAGCAGTACTTC. It translates to CASSEPRNEQYF. This chain links TRBV6-1 with TRBJ2-7; D unclear. This CDR3 comprises 12 residues. V was trimmed by 2 bases and J by 5 bases, leaving 7 bases between them. Germline V CDR1 and CDR2: MNHNS, SASEGT.